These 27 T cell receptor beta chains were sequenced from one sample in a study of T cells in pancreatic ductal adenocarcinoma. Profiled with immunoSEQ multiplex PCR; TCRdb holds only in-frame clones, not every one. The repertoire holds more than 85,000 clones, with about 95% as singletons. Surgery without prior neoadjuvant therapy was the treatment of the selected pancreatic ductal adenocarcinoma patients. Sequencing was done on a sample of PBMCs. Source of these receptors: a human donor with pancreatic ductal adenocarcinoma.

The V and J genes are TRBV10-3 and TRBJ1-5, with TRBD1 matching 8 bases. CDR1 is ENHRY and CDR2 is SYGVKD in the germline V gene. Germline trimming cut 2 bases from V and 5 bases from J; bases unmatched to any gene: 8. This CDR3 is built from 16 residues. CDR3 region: CAISEAGTGGDQPQHF. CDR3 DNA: TGTGCCATCAGTGAGGCCGGGACAGGTGGAGATCAGCCCCAGCATTTT.

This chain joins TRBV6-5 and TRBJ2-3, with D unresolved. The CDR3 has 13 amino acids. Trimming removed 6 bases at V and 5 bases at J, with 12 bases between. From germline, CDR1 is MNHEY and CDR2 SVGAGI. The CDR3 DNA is TGTGCCAGCAGGCGAAAATTACTAGATACGCAGTATTTT. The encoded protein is CASRRKLLDTQYF.

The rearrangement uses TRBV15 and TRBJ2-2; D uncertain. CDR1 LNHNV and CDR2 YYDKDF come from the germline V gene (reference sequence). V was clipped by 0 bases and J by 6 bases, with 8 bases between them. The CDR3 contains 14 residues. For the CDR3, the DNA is TGTGCCACCAGCAGAGATTTCGCGGCCGGGGAGCTGTTTTTT. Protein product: CATSRDFAAGELFF.

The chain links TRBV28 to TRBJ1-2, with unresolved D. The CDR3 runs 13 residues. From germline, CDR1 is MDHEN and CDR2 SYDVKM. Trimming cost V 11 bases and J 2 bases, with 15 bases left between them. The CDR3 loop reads CAGGTGLNYGYTF. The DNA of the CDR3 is TGTGCCGGAGGCACGGGGTTGAACTATGGCTACACCTTC.

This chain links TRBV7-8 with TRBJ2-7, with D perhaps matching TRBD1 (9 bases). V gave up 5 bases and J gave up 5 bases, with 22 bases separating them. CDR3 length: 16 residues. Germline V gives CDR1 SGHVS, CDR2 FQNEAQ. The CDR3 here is CASSPGGTGLAHEQYF. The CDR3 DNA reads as TGTGCCAGCAGCCCGGGGGGGACAGGGTTAGCCCACGAGCAGTACTTC.

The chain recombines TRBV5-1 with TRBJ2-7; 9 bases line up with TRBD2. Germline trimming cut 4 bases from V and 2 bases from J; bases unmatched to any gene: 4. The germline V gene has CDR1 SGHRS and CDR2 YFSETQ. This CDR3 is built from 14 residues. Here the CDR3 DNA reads TGCGCCAGCAGCCCAGGGACTAGCACCTACGAGCAGTACTTC. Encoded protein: CASSPGTSTYEQYF.

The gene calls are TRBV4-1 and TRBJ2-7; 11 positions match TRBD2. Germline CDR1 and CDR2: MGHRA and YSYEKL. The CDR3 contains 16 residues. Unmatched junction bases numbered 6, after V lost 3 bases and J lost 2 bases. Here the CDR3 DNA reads TGCGCCAGCAGCCATCCGGGACTAGCGGTTACCTACGAGCAGTACTTC. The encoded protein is CASSHPGLAVTYEQYF.

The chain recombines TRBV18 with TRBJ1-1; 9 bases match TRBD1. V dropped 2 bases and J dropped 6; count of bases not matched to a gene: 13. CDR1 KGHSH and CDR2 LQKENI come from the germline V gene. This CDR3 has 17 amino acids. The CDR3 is CASSPNEQGARVSEAFF. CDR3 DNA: TGTGCCAGCTCACCAAACGAACAGGGGGCTAGGGTATCTGAAGCTTTCTTT.

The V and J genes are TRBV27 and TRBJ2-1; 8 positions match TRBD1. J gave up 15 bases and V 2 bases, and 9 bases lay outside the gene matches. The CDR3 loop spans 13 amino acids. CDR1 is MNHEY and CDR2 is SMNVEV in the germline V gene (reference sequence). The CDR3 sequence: CASSLMLGQGAFF. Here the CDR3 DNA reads TGTGCCAGCAGTTTAATGTTAGGGCAGGGGGCGTTCTTC.

The CDR3 reads CTSGKGNEQYF. The CDR3 coding sequence is TGTACGAGCGGGAAGGGGAACGAGCAGTACTTC. The chain carries TRBV27 and TRBJ2-7; TRBD2 matches 7 bases. Germline assignment: CDR1 MNHEY and CDR2 SMNVEV (reference sequence). The CDR3 is made up of 11 amino acids.

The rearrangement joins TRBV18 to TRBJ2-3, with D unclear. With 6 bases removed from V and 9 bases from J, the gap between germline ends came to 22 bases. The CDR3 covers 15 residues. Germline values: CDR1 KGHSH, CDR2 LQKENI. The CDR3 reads CASSGTQQIYTTQYF. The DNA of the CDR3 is TGTGCCAGCTCTGGCACCCAACAGATTTATACGACGCAGTATTTT.

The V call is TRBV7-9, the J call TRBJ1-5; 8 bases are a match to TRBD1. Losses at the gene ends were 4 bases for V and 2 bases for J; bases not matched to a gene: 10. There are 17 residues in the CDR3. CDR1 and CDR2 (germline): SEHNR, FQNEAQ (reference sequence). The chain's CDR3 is CASSSGQGRGGNQPQHF. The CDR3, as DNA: TGTGCCAGCAGCTCAGGACAGGGCCGCGGGGGCAATCAGCCCCAGCATTTT. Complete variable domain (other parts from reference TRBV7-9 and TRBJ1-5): DTGVSQNPRHKITKRGQNVTFRCDPISEHNRLYWYRQTLGQGPEFLTYFQNEAQLEKSRLLSDRFSAERPKGSFSTLEIQRTEQGDSAMYLCASSSGQGRGGNQPQHFGDGTRLSIL.

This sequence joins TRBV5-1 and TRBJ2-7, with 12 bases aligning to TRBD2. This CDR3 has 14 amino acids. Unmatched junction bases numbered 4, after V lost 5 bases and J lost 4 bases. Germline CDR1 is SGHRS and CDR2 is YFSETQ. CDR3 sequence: CASRTGTSGYEQYF. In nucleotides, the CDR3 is TGCGCCAGCAGGACCGGGACTAGCGGGTACGAGCAGTACTTC.

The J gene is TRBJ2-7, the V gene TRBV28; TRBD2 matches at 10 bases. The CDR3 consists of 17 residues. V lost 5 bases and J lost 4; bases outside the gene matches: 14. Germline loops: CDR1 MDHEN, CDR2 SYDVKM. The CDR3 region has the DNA TGTGCCAGCAGTCCCAGGACTAGCGGAAGAGGATTATACGAGCAGTACTTC. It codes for CASSPRTSGRGLYEQYF.

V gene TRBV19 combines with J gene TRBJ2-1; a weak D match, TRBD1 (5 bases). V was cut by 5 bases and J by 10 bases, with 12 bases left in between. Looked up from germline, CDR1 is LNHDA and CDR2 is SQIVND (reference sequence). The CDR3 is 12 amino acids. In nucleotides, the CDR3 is TGTGCCAGTAGTTGGGCGGCAGGGGAGCAGTTCTTC. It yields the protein CASSWAAGEQFF.

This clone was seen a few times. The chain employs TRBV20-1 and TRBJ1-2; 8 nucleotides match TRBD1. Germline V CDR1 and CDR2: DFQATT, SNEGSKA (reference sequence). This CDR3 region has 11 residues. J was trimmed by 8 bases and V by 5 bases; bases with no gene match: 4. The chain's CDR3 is CSALTGGGYTF. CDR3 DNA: TGCAGTGCTTTAACAGGGGGGGGCTACACCTTC.

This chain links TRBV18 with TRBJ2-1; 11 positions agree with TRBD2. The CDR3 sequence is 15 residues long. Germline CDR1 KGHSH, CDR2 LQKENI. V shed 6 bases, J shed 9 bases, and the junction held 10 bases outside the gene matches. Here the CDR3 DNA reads TGTGCCAGCTCGCGGACTAGCGGGCTCCCAGGTGAGCAGTTCTTC. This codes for CASSRTSGLPGEQFF.

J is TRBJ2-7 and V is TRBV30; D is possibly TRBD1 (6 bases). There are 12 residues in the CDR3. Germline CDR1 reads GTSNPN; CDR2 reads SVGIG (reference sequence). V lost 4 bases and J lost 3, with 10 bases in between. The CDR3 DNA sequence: TGTGCCTGGAACCGGGACAACTACGAGCAGTACTTC. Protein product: CAWNRDNYEQYF.

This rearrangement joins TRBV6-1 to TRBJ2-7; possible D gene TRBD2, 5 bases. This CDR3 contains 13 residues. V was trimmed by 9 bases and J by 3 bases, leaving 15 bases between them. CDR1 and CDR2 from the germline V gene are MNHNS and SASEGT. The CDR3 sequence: CASSGSMIYEQYF. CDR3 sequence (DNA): TGTGCCAGTTCGGGGTCGATGATCTACGAGCAGTACTTC.

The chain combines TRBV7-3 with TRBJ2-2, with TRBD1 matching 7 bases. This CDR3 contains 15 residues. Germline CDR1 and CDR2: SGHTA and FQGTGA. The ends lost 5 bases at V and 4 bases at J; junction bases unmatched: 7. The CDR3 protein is CASSHLAGGTGELFF. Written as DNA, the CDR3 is TGTGCCAGCAGCCACCTGGCAGGGGGCACCGGGGAGCTGTTTTTT.

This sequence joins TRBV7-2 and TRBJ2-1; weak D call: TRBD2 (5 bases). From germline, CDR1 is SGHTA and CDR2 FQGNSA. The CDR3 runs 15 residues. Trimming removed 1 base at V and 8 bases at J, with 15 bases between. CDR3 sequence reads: CASSLGGRGGDEQFF. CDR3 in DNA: TGTGCCAGCAGCTTAGGAGGGAGAGGTGGCGATGAGCAGTTCTTC.

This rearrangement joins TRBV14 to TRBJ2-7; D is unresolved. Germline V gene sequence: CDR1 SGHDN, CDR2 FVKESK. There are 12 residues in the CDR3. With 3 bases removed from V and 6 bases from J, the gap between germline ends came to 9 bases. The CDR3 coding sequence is TGTGCCAGCAGCCATTCCCCCCGCGAGCAGTACTTC. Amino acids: CASSHSPREQYF.

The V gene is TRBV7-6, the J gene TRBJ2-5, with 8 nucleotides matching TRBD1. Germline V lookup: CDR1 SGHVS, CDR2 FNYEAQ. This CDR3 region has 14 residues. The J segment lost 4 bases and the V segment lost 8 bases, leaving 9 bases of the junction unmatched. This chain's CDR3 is CASGNDRGGETQYF. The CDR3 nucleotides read TGTGCCAGCGGAAACGACAGGGGTGGAGAGACCCAGTACTTC.

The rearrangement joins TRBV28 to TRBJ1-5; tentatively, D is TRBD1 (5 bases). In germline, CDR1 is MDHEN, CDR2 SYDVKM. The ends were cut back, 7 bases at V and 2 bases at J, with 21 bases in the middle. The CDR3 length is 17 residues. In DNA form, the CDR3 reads TGTGCCAGCACCCCGACGGGGAGCGGGGCTGGCAATCAGCCCCAGCATTTT. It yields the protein CASTPTGSGAGNQPQHF. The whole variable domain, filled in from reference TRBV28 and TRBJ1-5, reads DVKVTQSSRYLVKRTGEKVFLECVQDMDHENMFWYRQDPGLGLRLIYFSYDVKMKEKGDIPEGYSVSREKKERFSLILESASTNQTSMYLCASTPTGSGAGNQPQHFGDGTRLSIL.

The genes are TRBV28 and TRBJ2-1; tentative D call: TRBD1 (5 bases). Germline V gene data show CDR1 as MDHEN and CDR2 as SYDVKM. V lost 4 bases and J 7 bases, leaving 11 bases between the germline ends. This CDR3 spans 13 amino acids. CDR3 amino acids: CASSSQGLNEQFF. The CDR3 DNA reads TGTGCCAGCAGTTCCCAGGGTCTAAATGAGCAGTTCTTC.

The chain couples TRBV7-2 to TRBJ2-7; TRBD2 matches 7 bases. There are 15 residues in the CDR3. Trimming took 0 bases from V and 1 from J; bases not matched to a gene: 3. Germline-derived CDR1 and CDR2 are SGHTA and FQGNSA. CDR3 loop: CASSLASGYSYEQYF. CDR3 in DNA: TGTGCCAGCAGCTTAGCTAGCGGGTATTCCTACGAGCAGTACTTC.

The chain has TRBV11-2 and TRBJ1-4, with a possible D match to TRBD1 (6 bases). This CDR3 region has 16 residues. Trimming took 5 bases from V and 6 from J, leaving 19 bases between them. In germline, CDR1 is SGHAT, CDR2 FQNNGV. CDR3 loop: CASSSNRGGAYEKLFF. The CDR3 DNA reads TGTGCCAGCAGCAGTAACCGGGGGGGCGCTTATGAAAAACTGTTTTTT.